These 5 T cell receptor beta chains were sequenced from one sample in a study of T cells after yellow fever vaccination (dated by TCRdb to between 2017 and 2020). What the treatment or condition label conveys for this sample: live attenuated yellow fever vaccine strain. The library was prepared using 5' RACE. The data were produced on an Illumina NovaSeq 6000. The public reads were reprocessed in TCRdb via fastp at Q25 and MiXCR, keeping in-frame beta chains. Merged by CDR3 protein, the rows form single entries marked with the most common genes and DNA. Present in this sample are about 340,000 distinct CDR3 sequences, about 4% of which were seen just once. Around 24% of the sample belongs to the ten largest clones. Sample: PBMCs, taken 5 days after the yellow fever booster vaccination. The receptors here all came from a man younger than 30 who received the YFV17D yellow fever vaccine.

The table lists this clonotype with many counts. The chain employs TRBV15 and TRBJ2-3; a weak D match, TRBD2 (6 bases). CDR3 length: 14 residues. Germline V gene lookup returns CDR1 LNHNV and CDR2 YYDKDF (reference sequence). Trimming took 2 bases from V and 0 from J, leaving 6 bases between them. The CDR3 DNA sequence: TGTGCCACCAGCAGAAGCGGGAGCACAGATACGCAGTATTTT. This gives the protein CATSRSGSTDTQYF.

This clonotype was observed a few times. The chain employs TRBV29-1 and TRBJ2-1; possibly TRBD1 or TRBD2 for D (6 bases each). Germline-derived CDR1 and CDR2 are SQVTM and ANQGSEA. Trimming took off 7 bases at V and 12 bases at J, with 13 bases between the two ends. The CDR3 has 10 residues. The DNA of the CDR3 is TGCAGCGGGAGGGGGTTCGGGCAGTTCTTC. Translating gives CSGRGFGQFF.

This clonotype was observed a few times. V and J are TRBV5-1 and TRBJ1-1; maybe TRBD1 (5 bases). CDR3 length: 16 amino acids. V was trimmed by 3 bases and J by 1 base, leaving 16 bases between them. CDR1 is SGHRS, CDR2 YFSETQ, per germline. CDR3 protein: CASSSKSGATNTEAFF. As DNA, the CDR3 is TGCGCCAGCAGCTCGAAGTCTGGGGCGACGAACACTGAAGCTTTCTTT.

The chain joins TRBV18 to TRBJ2-3, with 10 nucleotides matching TRBD1. The CDR3 totals 15 residues. Trimming removed 0 bases from V and 4 bases from J; junction bases left unmatched: 1. The germline V gene encodes CDR1 KGHSH and CDR2 LQKENI. Here the CDR3 reads CASSPPTGGSDTQYF. The CDR3 DNA follows: TGTGCCAGCTCACCACCGACAGGGGGCTCAGATACGCAGTATTTT.

This clonotype was found many times. V gene TRBV7-2 combines with J gene TRBJ2-1; weak D call: TRBD2 (5 bases). This CDR3 has 16 residues. Trimming removed 1 base at V and 0 bases at J, with 10 bases between. Germline CDR1 and CDR2: SGHTA and FQGNSA. DNA for the CDR3: TGTGCCAGCAGCTTAGTAGGTCGGGGCTCCTACAATGAGCAGTTCTTC. It codes for CASSLVGRGSYNEQFF. The full variable domain, in which reference TRBV7-2 and TRBJ2-1 provide the parts outside the CDR3, is GAGVSQSPSNKVTEKGKDVELRCDPISGHTALYWYRQSLGQGLEFLIYFQGNSAPDKSGLPSDRFSAERTGGSVSTLTIQRTQQEDSAVYLCASSLVGRGSYNEQFFGPGTRLTVL.